This note documents a single TCR beta chain sequence. The antigen is unknown. The sample comes from a study of T-cell reconstitution after alpha-beta-depleted transplantation in children. Study results and caveats: One year after transplant, T-cell counts and diversity came mostly from newly produced T cells. Roughly two months post-transplant, alpha-beta T cells reportedly originated from several hundred graft clones that had expanded. There were some patients whose high TCRbeta diversity at day 60 came from surviving recipient T cells and thymic progenitors.

Preparation of the TCRbeta library involved a method that used unique molecular identifiers. TCRdb reanalysed the PCR reads using MiXCR and keeps one entry per CDR3 protein. The table records about 440,000 distinct CDR3 sequences, approximately 42% of them present only once. The TCR originated in a girl between 2 and 10 years old with aplastic anemia, due to receive a stem cell transplant. Here the sequenced sample was PBMCs, taken before TCRalphabeta/CD19-depleted stem cell transplant.

The CDR3 nucleotides are TGTGCCAGCAGCTTCGGGGTAGGGTCTGAAGCTTTCTTT. Amino acid sequence: CASSFGVGSEAFF. V gene TRBV5-5 combines with J gene TRBJ1-1; D not resolved. The CDR3 contains 13 residues. From germline, CDR1 is SGHKS and CDR2 YYEKEE (reference sequence). The V gene lost 2 bases and the J gene lost 6 bases, with 11 bases spanning the gap.